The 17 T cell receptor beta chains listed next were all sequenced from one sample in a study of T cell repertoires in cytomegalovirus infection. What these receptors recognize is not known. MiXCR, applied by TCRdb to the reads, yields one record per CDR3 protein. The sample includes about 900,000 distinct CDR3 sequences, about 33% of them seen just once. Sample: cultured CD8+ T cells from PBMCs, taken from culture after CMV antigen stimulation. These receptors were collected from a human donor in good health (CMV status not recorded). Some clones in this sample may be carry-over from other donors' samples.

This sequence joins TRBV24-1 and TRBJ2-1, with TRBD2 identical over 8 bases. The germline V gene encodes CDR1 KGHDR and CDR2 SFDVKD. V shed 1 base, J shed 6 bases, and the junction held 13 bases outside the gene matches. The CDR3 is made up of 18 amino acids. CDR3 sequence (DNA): TGTGCCACCAGTGATTTTTATCGGGGGGGCCCGGGCGGCAATGAGCAGTTCTTC. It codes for CATSDFYRGGPGGNEQFF.

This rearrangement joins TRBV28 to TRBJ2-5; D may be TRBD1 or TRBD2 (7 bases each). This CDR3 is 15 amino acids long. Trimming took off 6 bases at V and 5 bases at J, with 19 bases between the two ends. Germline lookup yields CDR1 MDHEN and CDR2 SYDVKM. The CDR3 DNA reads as TGTGCCAGCAGGCCCTCAGGGGGGGTAAGGGAGACCCAGTACTTC. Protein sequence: CASRPSGGVRETQYF.

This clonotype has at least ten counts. The CDR3 is CASSSYPLLSAPLHF. The CDR3 nucleotides are TGTGCCAGCAGCTCATACCCCCTATTATCCGCACCCCTCCACTTT. The V and J genes are TRBV7-2 and TRBJ1-6; D not resolved. Trimming stripped 4 bases from V and 11 bases from J, with 18 bases between. The CDR3 runs to 15 residues. In germline, CDR1 is SGHTA, CDR2 FQGNSA.

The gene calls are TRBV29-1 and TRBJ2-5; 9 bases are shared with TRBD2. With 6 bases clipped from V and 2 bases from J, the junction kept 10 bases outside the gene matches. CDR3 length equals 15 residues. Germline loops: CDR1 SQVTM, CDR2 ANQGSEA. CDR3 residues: CSVMTSGSPQETQYF. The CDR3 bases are TGCAGCGTGATGACTAGCGGAAGTCCTCAAGAGACCCAGTACTTC.

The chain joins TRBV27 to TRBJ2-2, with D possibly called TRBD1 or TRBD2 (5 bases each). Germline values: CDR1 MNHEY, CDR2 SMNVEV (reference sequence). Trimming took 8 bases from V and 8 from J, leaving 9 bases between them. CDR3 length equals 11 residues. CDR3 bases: TGTGCCAGCGGGGGTGAAGGGGAGCTGTTTTTT. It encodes CASGGEGELFF.

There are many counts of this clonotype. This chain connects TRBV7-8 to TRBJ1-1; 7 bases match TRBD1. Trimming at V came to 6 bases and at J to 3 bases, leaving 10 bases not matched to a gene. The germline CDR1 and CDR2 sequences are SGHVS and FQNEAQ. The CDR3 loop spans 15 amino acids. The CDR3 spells CASRANRGSDTEAFF. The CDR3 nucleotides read TGTGCCAGCAGAGCTAACAGGGGTTCGGACACTGAAGCTTTCTTT.

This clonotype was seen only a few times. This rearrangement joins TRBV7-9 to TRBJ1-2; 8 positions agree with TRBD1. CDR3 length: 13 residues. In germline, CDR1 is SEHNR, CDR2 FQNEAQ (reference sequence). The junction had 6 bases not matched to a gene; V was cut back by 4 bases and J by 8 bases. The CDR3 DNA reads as TGTGCCAGCAGCTACCAGGGGGCGCGAGGCTACACCTTC. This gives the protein CASSYQGARGYTF.

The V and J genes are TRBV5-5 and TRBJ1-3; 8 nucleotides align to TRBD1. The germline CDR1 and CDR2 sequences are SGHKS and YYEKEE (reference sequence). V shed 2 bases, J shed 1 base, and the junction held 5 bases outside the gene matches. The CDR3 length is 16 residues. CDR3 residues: CASSFGRGLSGNTIYF. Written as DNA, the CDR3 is TGTGCCAGCAGCTTCGGCAGGGGGCTTTCTGGAAACACCATATATTTT. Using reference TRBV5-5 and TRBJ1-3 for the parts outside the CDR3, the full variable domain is DAGVTQSPTHLIKTRGQQVTLRCSPISGHKSVSWYQQVLGQGPQFIFQYYEKEERGRGNFPDRFSARQFPNYSSELNVNALLLGDSALYLCASSFGRGLSGNTIYFGEGSWLTVV.

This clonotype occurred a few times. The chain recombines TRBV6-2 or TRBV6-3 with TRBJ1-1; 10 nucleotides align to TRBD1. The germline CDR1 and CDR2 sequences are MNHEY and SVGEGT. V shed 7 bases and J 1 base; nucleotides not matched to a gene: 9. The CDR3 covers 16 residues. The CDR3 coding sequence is TGTGCCAGCACACCGGGACAGGGGTTCCCGAACACTGAAGCTTTCTTT. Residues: CASTPGQGFPNTEAFF.

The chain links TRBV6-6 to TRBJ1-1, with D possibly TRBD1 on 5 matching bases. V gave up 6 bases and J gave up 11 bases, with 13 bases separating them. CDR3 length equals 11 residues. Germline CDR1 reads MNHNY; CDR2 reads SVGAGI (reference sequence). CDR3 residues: CASSETGGAFF. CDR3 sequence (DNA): TGTGCCAGCAGCGAGACGGGGGGGGCTTTCTTT.

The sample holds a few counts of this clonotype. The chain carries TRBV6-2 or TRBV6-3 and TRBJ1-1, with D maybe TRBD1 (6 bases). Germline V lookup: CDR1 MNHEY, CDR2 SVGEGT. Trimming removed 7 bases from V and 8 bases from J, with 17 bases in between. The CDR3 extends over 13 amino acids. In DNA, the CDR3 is TGTGCCAGCAATGCAGGGGAGATAACGGAAGCTTTCTTT. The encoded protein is CASNAGEITEAFF.

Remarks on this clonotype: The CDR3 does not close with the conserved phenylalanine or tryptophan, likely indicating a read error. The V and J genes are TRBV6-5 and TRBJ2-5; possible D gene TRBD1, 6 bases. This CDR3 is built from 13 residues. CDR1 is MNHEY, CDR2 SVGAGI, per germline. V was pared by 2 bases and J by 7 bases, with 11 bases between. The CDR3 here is CASSYGGEGTQYS. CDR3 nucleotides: TGTGCCAGCAGTTACGGGGGCGAGGGGACCCAGTACTCC.

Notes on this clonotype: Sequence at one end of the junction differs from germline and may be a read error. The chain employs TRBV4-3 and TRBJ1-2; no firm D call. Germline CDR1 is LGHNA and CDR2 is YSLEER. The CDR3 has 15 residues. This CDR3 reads CTSSQDRKGTSGYTF. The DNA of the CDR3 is TGCACCAGCAGCCAAGATCGGAAGGGAACCTCGGGCTACACCTTC.

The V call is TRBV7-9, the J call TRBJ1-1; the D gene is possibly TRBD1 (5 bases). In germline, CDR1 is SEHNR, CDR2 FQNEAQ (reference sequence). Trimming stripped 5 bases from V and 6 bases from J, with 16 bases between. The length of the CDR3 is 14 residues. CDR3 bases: TGTGCCAGCAGCCCACCTCGAGGGGCCCCTGAAGCTTTCTTT. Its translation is CASSPPRGAPEAFF.

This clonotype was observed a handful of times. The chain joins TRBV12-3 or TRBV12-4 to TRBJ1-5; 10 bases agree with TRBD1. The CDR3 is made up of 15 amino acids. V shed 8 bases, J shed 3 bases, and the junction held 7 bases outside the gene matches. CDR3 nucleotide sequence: TGTGCCAGCCGACAGGGGGCTGGAGTCAATCAGCCCCAGCATTTT. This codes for CASRQGAGVNQPQHF.

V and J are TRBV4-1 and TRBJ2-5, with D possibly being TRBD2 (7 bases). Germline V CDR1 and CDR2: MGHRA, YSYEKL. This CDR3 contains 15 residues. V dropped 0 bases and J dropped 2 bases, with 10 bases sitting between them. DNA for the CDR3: TGCGCCAGCAGCCAAGAGGGGGGGCGGCAAGAGACCCAGTACTTC. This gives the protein CASSQEGGRQETQYF.

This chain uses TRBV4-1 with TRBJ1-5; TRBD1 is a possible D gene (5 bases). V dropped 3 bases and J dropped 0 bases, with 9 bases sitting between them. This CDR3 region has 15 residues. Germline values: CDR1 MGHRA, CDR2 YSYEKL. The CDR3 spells CASSHATDSNQPQHF. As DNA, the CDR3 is TGCGCCAGCAGCCATGCGACAGATAGCAATCAGCCCCAGCATTTT.